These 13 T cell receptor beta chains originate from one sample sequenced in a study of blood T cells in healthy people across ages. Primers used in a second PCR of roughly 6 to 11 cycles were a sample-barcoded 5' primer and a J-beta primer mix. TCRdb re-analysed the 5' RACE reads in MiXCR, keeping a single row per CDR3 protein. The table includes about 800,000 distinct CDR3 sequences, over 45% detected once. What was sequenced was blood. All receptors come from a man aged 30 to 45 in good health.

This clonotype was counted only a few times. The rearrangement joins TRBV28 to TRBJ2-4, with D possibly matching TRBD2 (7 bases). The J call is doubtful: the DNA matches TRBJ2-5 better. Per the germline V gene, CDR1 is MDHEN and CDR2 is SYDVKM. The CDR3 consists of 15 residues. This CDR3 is CASSLSLGGRETQYF. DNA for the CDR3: TGTGCCAGCAGTTTATCCCTGGGGGGGCGGGAGACCCAGTACTTC.

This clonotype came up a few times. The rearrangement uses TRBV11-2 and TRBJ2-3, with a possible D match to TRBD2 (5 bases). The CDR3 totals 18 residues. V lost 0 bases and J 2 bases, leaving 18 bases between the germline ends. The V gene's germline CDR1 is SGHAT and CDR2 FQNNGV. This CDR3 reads CASSLDFAEGNHTDTQYF. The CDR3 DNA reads TGTGCCAGCAGCTTAGATTTTGCTGAGGGAAACCACACAGATACGCAGTATTTT.

In nucleotides, the CDR3 is TGTGCCAGCATCCACGGGGCAGACCATGAAGCTTTCTTT. It is translated as CASIHGADHEAFF. V and J are TRBV6-2 or TRBV6-3 and TRBJ1-1; maybe TRBD1 (5 bases). Trimming took 7 bases from V and 7 from J, leaving 16 bases between them. Germline loops: CDR1 MNHEY, CDR2 SVGEGT. CDR3 length equals 13 residues.

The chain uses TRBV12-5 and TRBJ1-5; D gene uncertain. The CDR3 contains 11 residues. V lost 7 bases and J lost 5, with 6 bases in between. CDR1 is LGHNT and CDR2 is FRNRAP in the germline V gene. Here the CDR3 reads CASALDQPQHF. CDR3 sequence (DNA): TGTGCTAGTGCCTTAGATCAGCCCCAGCATTTT.

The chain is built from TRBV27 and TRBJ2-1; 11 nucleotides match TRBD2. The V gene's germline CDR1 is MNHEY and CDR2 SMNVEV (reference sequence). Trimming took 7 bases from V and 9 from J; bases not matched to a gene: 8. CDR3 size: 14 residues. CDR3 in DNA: TGTGCCAGCACGTGGAGGGGACTAGCGGCTGAGCAGTTCTTC. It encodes CASTWRGLAAEQFF.

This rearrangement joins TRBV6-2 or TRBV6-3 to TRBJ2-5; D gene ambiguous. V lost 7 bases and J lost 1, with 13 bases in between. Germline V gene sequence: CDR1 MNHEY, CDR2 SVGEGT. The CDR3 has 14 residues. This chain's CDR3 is CASTLLRFQETQYF. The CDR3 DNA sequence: TGTGCCAGCACGCTCCTTCGTTTCCAAGAGACCCAGTACTTC.

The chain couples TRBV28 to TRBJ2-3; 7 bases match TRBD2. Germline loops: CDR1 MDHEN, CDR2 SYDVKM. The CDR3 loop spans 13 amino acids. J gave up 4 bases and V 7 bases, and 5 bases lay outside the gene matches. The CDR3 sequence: CASTQGGADTQYF. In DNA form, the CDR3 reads TGTGCCAGCACTCAGGGAGGGGCAGATACGCAGTATTTT. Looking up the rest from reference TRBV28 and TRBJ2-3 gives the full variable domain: DVKVTQSSRYLVKRTGEKVFLECVQDMDHENMFWYRQDPGLGLRLIYFSYDVKMKEKGDIPEGYSVSREKKERFSLILESASTNQTSMYLCASTQGGADTQYFGPGTRLTVL.

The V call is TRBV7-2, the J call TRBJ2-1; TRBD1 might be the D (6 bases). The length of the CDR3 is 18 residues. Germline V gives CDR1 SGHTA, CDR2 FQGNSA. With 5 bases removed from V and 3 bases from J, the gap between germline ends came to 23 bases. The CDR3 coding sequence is TGTGCCAGCAGCCGACCCTTCAGGGGAGCCTCAAACTACAATGAGCAGTTCTTC. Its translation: CASSRPFRGASNYNEQFF.

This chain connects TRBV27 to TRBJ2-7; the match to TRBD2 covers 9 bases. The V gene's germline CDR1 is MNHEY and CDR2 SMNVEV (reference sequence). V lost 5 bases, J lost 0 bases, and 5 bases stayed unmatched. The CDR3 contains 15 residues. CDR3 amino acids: CASSVSSGASYEQYF. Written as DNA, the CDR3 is TGTGCCAGCAGTGTTTCTAGCGGGGCCTCCTACGAGCAGTACTTC.

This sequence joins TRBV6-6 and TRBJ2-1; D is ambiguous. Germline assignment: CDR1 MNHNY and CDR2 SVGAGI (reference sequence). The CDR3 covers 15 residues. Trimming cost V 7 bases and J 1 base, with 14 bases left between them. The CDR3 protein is CASTDTSTSYNEQFF. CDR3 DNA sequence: TGTGCCAGCACAGATACGAGTACGTCCTACAATGAGCAGTTCTTC.

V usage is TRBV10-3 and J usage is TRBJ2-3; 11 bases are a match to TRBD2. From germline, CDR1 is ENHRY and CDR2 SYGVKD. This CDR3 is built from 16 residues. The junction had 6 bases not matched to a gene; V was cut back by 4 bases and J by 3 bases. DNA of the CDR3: TGTGCCATCAGTGGGGGGAGACTAGCGGGGACAGATACGCAGTATTTT. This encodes CAISGGRLAGTDTQYF.

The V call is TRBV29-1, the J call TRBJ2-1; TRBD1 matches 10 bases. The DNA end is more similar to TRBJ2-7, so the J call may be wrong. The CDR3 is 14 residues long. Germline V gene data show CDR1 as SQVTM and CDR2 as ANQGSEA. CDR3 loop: CSVLRDRGNYEQYF. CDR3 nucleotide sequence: TGCAGCGTACTACGGGACAGGGGTAATTATGAGCAGTACTTC.

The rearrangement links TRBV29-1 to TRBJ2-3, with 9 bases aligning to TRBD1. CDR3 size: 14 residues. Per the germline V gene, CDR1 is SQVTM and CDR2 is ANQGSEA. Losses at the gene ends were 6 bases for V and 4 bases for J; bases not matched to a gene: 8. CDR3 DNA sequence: TGCAGCGTCTCCCGGGACAGGGCGCCAGATACGCAGTATTTT. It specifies CSVSRDRAPDTQYF.